This T cell receptor (beta chain) was obtained from a study of CD8+ T cells in alopecia areata. CDR3 length equals 11 residues. The germline CDR1 and CDR2 sequences are SGHVS and FNYEAQ. V lost 4 bases, J lost 4 bases, and 2 bases lay in between. As the sequencing template, cDNA was produced by extracting RNA and reverse transcribing it. The data were produced by immunoSEQ multiplex PCR, yet TCRdb's version contains in-frame clones alone and is incomplete. The table has approximately 150,000 clones, less than 80% seen once. Treatment of the sample: oral pan-JAK inhibitor, 5-10 mg twice daily. Concerning this clone: This clone may be a read error of a much larger clone one base away.

The chain uses TRBV7-6 and TRBJ1-3; the D is unclear. This clonotype was obtained from a human donor with alopecia areata. Sequenced here: CD4+ T cells sorted from blood, sampled at week 24, from a patient treated with tofacitinib. The DNA for the CDR3 is TGTGCCAGCAGCTCGGGAAACACCATATATTTT. This gives the protein CASSSGNTIYF.